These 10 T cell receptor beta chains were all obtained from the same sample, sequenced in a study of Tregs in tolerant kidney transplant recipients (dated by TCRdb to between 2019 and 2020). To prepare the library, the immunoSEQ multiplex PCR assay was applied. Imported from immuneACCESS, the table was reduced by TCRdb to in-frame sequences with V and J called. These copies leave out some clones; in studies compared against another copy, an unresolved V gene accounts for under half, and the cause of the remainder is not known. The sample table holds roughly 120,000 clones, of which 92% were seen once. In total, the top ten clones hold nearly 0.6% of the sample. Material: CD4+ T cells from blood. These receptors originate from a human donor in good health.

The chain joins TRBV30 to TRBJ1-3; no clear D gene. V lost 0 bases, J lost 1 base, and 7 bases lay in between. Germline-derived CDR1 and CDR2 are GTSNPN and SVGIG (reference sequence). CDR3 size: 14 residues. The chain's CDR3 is CAWSVWASGNTIYF. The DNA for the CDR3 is TGTGCCTGGAGTGTCTGGGCATCTGGAAACACCATATATTTT.

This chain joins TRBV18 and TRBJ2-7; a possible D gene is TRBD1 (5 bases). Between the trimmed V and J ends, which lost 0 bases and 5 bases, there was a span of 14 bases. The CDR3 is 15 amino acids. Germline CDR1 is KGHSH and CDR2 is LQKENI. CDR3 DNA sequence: TGTGCCAGCTCACCACCCTCTAGGGGAAGCCACGAGCAGTACTTC. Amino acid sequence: CASSPPSRGSHEQYF.

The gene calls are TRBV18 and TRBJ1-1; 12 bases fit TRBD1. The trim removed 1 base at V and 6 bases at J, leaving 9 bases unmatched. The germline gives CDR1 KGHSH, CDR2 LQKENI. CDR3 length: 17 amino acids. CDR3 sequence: CASSPRDRGRVIAEAFF. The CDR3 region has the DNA TGTGCCAGCTCACCACGGGACAGGGGGCGCGTGATTGCTGAAGCTTTCTTT.

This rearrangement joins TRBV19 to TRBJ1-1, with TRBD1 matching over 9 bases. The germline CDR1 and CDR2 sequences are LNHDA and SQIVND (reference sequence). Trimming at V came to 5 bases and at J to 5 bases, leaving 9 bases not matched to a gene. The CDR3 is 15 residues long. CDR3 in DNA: TGTGCCAGTAGTTCCTCCGGGACAGGGCGAACTGAAGCTTTCTTT. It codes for CASSSSGTGRTEAFF.

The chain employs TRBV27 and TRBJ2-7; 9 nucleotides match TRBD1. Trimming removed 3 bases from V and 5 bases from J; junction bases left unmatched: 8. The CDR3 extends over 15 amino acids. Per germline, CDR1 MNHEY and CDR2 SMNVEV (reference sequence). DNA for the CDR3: TGTGCCAGCAGTTTTAAGGGACAGGGTACCCACGAGCAGTACTTC. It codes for CASSFKGQGTHEQYF.

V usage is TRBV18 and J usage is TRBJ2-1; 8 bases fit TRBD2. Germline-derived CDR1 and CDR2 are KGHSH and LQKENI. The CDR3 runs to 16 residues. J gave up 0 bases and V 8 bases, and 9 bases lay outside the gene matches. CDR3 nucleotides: TGTGCCAGCGCCCCGAGCGGGACTAGCTCCTACAATGAGCAGTTCTTC. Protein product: CASAPSGTSSYNEQFF.

Here the CDR3 DNA reads TGTGCCAGCAGCGTCGGCTCTCACGAGCAGTACTTC. This translates into CASSVGSHEQYF. The chain recombines TRBV7-8 with TRBJ2-7; D uncertain. The germline V and J ends were trimmed by 5 bases and 5 bases, with 10 bases remaining between them. Germline CDR1 and CDR2: SGHVS and FQNEAQ. This CDR3 region has 12 residues.

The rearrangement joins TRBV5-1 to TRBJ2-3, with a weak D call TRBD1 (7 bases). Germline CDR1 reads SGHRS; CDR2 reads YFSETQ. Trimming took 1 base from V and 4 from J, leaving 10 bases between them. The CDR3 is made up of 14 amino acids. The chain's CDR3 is CASSLQGGADTQYF. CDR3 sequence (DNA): TGCGCCAGCAGCTTGCAGGGGGGCGCAGATACGCAGTATTTT. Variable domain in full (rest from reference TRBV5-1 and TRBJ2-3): KAGVTQTPRYLIKTRGQQVTLSCSPISGHRSVSWYQQTPGQGLQFLFEYFSETQRNKGNFPGRFSGRQFSNSRSEMNVSTLELGDSALYLCASSLQGGADTQYFGPGTRLTVL.

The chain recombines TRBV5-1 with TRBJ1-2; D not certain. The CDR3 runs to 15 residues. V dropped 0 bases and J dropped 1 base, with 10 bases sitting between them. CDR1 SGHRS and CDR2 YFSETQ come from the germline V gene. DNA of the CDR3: TGCGCCAGCAGCTTGGGGAACATCTATAACTATGGCTACACCTTC. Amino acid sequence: CASSLGNIYNYGYTF.

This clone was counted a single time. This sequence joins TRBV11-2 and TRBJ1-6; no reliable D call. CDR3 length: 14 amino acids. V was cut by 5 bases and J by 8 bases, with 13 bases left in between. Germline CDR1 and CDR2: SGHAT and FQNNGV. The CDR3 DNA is TGTGCCAGCAGCCACGGGGAGGCCCATTCACCCCTCCACTTT. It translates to CASSHGEAHSPLHF.